Each of the 15 T cell receptor beta chains below was sequenced from the same sample in a study of vaccination and CD4 T cells after COVID-19. Treatment described: roughly ten-day PBMC culture with coronavirus spike peptide pools or control peptides (ViraFEST assay). CD4+ T-cell collection from the unexposed donor predated the COVID-19 pandemic (2011-2018). These TCRs' antigens remain unknown. The Oncomine TCR Beta short-read assay sequenced DNA from cultured CD4+ T cells. Genomic DNA was extracted from cultured CD4+ T cells. Each CDR3 protein is one row after TCRdb ran MiXCR on the PCR reads. In the table there are some 10,000 distinct CDR3 sequences, around two fifths of which are singletons. Sequencing was performed on CD4+ T cells from blood, cultured in vitro. The receptors shown here come from a human donor in good health.

This clonotype was seen a few times. This chain joins TRBV6-2 or TRBV6-3 and TRBJ2-2; D is undetermined. With 5 bases removed from V and 1 base from J, the gap between germline ends came to 8 bases. Germline CDR1 reads MNHEY; CDR2 reads SVGEGT. There are 14 residues in the CDR3. CDR3 bases: TGTGCCAGCAGTAGGCAGCGGAACACCGGGGAGCTGTTTTTT. It specifies CASSRQRNTGELFF.

The chain is built from TRBV5-4 and TRBJ2-1; tentatively, D is TRBD1 (6 bases). The CDR3 is made up of 15 amino acids. In germline, CDR1 is SGHNT, CDR2 YYREEE (reference sequence). The V end was cut by 0 bases, the J end by 7 bases, with 14 bases between. The CDR3 reads CASSLEGVRRNEQFF. CDR3 bases: TGTGCCAGCAGCTTGGAGGGGGTAAGGAGGAATGAGCAGTTCTTC.

This chain joins TRBV7-8 and TRBJ1-5; 9 bases align to TRBD1. V lost 1 base to trimming and J lost 7 bases; unmatched junction nucleotides: 5. The CDR3 contains 15 residues. Germline V gene lookup returns CDR1 SGHVS and CDR2 FQNEAQ. CDR3 DNA sequence: TGTGCCAGCAGCTTAGGGGGACAGGGCCGACAGCCCCAGCATTTT. This encodes CASSLGGQGRQPQHF.

The chain employs TRBV7-2 and TRBJ2-4; D gene uncertain. Trimming pared 5 bases from V and 7 bases from J, leaving 12 bases between. The germline CDR1 and CDR2 sequences are SGHTA and FQGNSA. CDR3 size: 13 residues. The CDR3 region has the DNA TGTGCCAGCAGCGAAACTACCAGGAACATTCAGTACTTC. Translating gives CASSETTRNIQYF.

CDR3 DNA sequence: TGTGCCAGCAGCGTAGGGGGGTATAGCAATCAGCCCCAGCATTTT. Its translation is CASSVGGYSNQPQHF. This chain joins TRBV9 and TRBJ1-5; TRBD1 might be the D (5 bases). This CDR3 contains 15 residues. V was pared by 0 bases and J by 0 bases, with 7 bases between. Looked up from germline, CDR1 is SGDLS and CDR2 is YYNGEE.

This clonotype was seen a few times. This rearrangement joins TRBV5-4 to TRBJ2-7; 13 nucleotides align to TRBD2. The V gene end was trimmed by 3 bases and the J gene end by 6 bases; junction bases not matched to a gene: 9. The germline CDR1 and CDR2 sequences are SGHNT and YYREEE (reference sequence). The CDR3 covers 16 residues. The CDR3 nucleotides are TGTGCCAGCAGCTCCTCGGGACTAGCGGGAATTGGCGAGCAGTACTTC. Its translation: CASSSSGLAGIGEQYF. Drawing the rest from reference TRBV5-4 and TRBJ2-7, the complete variable domain is ETGVTQSPTHLIKTRGQQVTLRCSSQSGHNTVSWYQQALGQGPQFIFQYYREEENGRGNFPPRFSGLQFPNYSSELNVNALELDDSALYLCASSSSGLAGIGEQYFGPGTRLTVT.

This rearrangement joins TRBV7-8 to TRBJ2-1, with TRBD1 as a possible D gene (5 bases). V dropped 1 base and J dropped 5 bases, with 9 bases sitting between them. Per the germline V gene, CDR1 is SGHVS and CDR2 is FQNEAQ. This CDR3 is built from 14 residues. CDR3 sequence reads: CASSLVQVDNEQFF. In nucleotides, the CDR3 is TGTGCCAGCAGCTTAGTACAGGTTGACAATGAGCAGTTCTTC. Complete variable domain (other parts from reference TRBV7-8 and TRBJ2-1): GAGVSQSPRYKVAKRGQDVALRCDPISGHVSLFWYQQALGQGPEFLTYFQNEAQLDKSGLPSDRFFAERPEGSVSTLKIQRTQQEDSAVYLCASSLVQVDNEQFFGPGTRLTVL.

The chain links TRBV19 to TRBJ1-5; TRBD1 matches 7 bases. Germline assignment: CDR1 LNHDA and CDR2 SQIVND (reference sequence). CDR3 size: 16 residues. The V gene end was trimmed by 2 bases and the J gene end by 6 bases; junction bases not matched to a gene: 10. In DNA form, the CDR3 reads TGTGCCAGTAGTATACGACAGGGTTCGCGCGTTCAGCCCCAGCATTTT. It codes for CASSIRQGSRVQPQHF.

This clonotype showed up just a few times. The J gene is TRBJ1-1, the V gene TRBV18, with 8 bases that match TRBD1. In germline, CDR1 is KGHSH, CDR2 LQKENI. The CDR3 sequence is 17 residues long. V lost 3 bases to trimming and J lost 3 bases; unmatched junction nucleotides: 12. The CDR3 region is CASSPLPQGARDTEAFF. CDR3 nucleotide sequence: TGTGCCAGCTCACCGCTTCCCCAGGGGGCTCGGGACACTGAAGCTTTCTTT.

Concerning this clonotype: The junction differs from germline at one of its ends, possibly a read error. This sequence joins TRBV6-5 and TRBJ2-6; D possibly corresponds to TRBD1 (6 bases). Germline CDR1 and CDR2: MNHEY and SVGAGI. The CDR3 contains 16 residues. The CDR3 loop is CASSDSTGSGANVLTF. DNA of the CDR3: TGTGCCAGCAGTGACTCGACAGGCTCTGGGGCCAACGTCCTGACTTTC.

The rearrangement joins TRBV11-2 to TRBJ2-7; D call uncertain. CDR1 is SGHAT, CDR2 FQNNGV, per germline. The CDR3 is 16 residues long. Between the trimmed V and J ends, which lost 4 bases and 0 bases, there was a span of 16 bases. The CDR3 region has the DNA TGTGCCAGCAGCTCCCTTTGGACCAGGAGCTCCTACGAGCAGTACTTC. Amino acids: CASSSLWTRSSYEQYF.

In its sample, this clonotype was seen once. This chain uses TRBV5-4 with TRBJ1-6; D perhaps matches TRBD1 (6 bases). The ends were cut back, 0 bases at V and 5 bases at J, with 9 bases in the middle. The germline CDR1 and CDR2 sequences are SGHNT and YYREEE (reference sequence). The CDR3 runs to 15 residues. CDR3 DNA: TGTGCCAGCAGCTTGGGCGGGGGCAATAATTCACCCCTCCACTTT. Its translation: CASSLGGGNNSPLHF.

The chain uses TRBV6-2 or TRBV6-3 and TRBJ2-2; tentatively, D is TRBD1 or TRBD2 (6 bases each). The CDR3 sequence is 14 residues long. CDR1 is MNHEY, CDR2 SVGEGT, per germline. The CDR3, as DNA: TGTGCGGGCGGAACAAGGGGGGACACCGGGGAGCTGTTTTTT. It translates to CAGGTRGDTGELFF.

The sample holds one count of this clonotype. The CDR3 loop is CSARDMTSSTGDTQYF. CDR3 in DNA: TGCAGTGCTAGAGATATGACATCCTCGACCGGGGATACGCAGTATTTT. The chain has TRBV20-1 and TRBJ2-3, with D hard to call. The CDR3 loop spans 16 amino acids. V was cut by 0 bases and J by 6 bases, with 19 bases left in between. Germline-derived CDR1 and CDR2 are DFQATT and SNEGSKA (reference sequence).

The V and J genes are TRBV27 and TRBJ2-3, with a weak D call TRBD1 (6 bases). The germline gives CDR1 MNHEY, CDR2 SMNVEV (reference sequence). The CDR3 runs to 15 residues. Trimming cost V 3 bases and J 1 base, with 11 bases left between them. In DNA, the CDR3 is TGTGCCAGCAGTTTCACGGACAGAGGCACAGATACGCAGTATTTT. This encodes CASSFTDRGTDTQYF.